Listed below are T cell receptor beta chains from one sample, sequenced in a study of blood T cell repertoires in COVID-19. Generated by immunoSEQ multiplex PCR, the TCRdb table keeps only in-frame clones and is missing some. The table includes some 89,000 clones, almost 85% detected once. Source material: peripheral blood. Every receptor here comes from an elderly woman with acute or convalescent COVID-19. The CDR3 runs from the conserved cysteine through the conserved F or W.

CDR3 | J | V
CASSFEQGVHEQYF | TRBJ2-7 | TRBV5-1
CASGEQGGSNEQFF | TRBJ2-1 | TRBV11-2
CASSPLAGSNEQFF | TRBJ2-1 | TRBV19
CSANDFGTADSPLHF | TRBJ1-6 | TRBV20-1
CASSLDRLAGNNEQFF | TRBJ2-1 | TRBV7-2
CASSPGYIISDTQYF | TRBJ2-3 | TRBV28
CATSERNSYNEQFF | TRBJ2-1 | TRBV15
CASSVRGSGTEAFF | TRBJ1-1 | TRBV11-3
CASTLGGGFGNQPQHF | TRBJ1-5 | TRBV6-6
CASSEGGGGTYNEQFF | TRBJ2-1 | TRBV6-1
CASSPPGVNADTQYF | TRBJ2-3 | TRBV6-5
CASSRNIEQYF | TRBJ2-7 | TRBV3-1/TRBV3-2
CASSLWDSLNTEAFF | TRBJ1-1 | TRBV5-1